This TCR beta chain was found in a study of blood T cells in healthy people across ages. A second PCR of about 7 to 11 cycles used a sample-barcoded 5' primer and a J-beta primer mix. TCRdb itself ran the 5' RACE reads through MiXCR, one entry per CDR3 protein. The table has around 780,000 distinct CDR3 sequences, roughly 24% seen once. V was pared by 6 bases and J by 3 bases, with 3 bases of the junction left unmatched. Germline loops: CDR1 MNHNS, CDR2 SASEGT. The CDR3 length is 13 residues. These data are also associated with another study on T cells of mothers and their children.

Sample: blood. The chain is built from TRBV6-1 and TRBJ2-5, with 8 bases identical to TRBD1. The sequence was obtained from a boy aged 10-17 years in good health. The CDR3 protein is CASRMDREETQYF. CDR3 DNA: TGTGCCAGCAGGATGGACAGGGAAGAGACCCAGTACTTC.